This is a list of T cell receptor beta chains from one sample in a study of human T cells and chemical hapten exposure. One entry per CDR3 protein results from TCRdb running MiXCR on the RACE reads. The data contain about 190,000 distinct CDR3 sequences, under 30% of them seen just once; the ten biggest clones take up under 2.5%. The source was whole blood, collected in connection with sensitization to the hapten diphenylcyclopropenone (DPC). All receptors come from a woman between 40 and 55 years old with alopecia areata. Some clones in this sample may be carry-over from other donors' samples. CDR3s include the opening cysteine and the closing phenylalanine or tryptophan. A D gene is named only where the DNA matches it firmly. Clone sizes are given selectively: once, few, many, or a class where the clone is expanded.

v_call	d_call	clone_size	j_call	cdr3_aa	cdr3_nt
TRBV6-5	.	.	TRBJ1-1	CASSYGTGLTEAFF	TGTGCCAGCAGTTACGGAACGGGGTTGACTGAAGCTTTCTTT
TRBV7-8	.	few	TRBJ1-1	CASSLTERSTEAFF	TGTGCCAGCAGCTTAACAGAGAGGTCCACTGAAGCTTTCTTT
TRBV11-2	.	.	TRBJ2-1	CASSLDFGVNEQFF	TGTGCCAGCAGCTTAGATTTCGGGGTCAATGAGCAGTTCTTC
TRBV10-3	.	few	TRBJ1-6	CAISESQGSPNSPLHF	TGTGCCATCAGTGAGTCTCAGGGATCGCCTAATTCACCCCTCCACTTT
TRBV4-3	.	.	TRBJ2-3	CASSQGIFTDTQYF	TGCGCCAGCAGCCAAGGGATTTTCACAGATACGCAGTATTTT
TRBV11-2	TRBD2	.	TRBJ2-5	CASSLSGSGQETQYF	TGTGCCAGCAGTCTTAGCGGGAGTGGGCAAGAGACCCAGTACTTC
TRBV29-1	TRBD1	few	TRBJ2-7	CSVENLGQDYEQYF	TGCAGCGTTGAAAACTTAGGACAGGATTACGAGCAGTACTTC
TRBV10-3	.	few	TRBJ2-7	CAISHNYEQYF	TGTGCCATCAGTCACAATTACGAGCAGTACTTC
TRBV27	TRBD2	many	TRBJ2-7	CASSSPQGLAAYEQYF	TGTGCCAGCAGTTCTCCACAGGGACTAGCGGCCTACGAGCAGTACTTC
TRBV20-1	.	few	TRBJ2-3	CSAKINAAQGKDTQYF	TGCAGTGCTAAAATTAACGCGGCGCAGGGCAAAGATACGCAGTATTTT
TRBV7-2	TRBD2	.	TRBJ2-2	CASSLAGLAGRGGYTGELFF	TGTGCCAGCAGCTTAGCGGGACTAGCGGGTAGGGGCGGTTACACCGGGGAGCTGTTTTTT
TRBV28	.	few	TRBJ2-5	CASRLGSQETQYF	TGTGCCAGCCGCTTAGGGTCCCAAGAGACCCAGTACTTC
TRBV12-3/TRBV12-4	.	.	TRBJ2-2	CASRTRVHGELFF	TGTGCCAGCCGCACCAGGGTCCACGGGGAGCTGTTTTTT
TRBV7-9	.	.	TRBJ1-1	CASSSMAANTEAFF	TGTGCCAGCAGTTCCATGGCAGCTAACACTGAAGCTTTCTTT
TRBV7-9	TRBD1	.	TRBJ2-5	CASSLESGGETQYF	TGTGCCAGCAGCTTAGAATCAGGGGGAGAGACCCAGTACTTC
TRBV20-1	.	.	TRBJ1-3	CSASGQPSGNTIYF	TGCAGTGCTAGCGGGCAGCCCTCTGGAAACACCATATATTTT
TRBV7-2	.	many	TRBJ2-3	CASSSGLSTDTQYF	TGTGCCAGCAGCTCCGGGCTAAGCACAGATACGCAGTATTTT
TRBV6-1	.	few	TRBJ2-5	CASRTVETQYF	TGTGCCAGCAGGACAGTTGAGACCCAGTACTTC
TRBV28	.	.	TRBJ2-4	CASSLGAWDIQYF	TGTGCCAGCAGTTTAGGTGCATGGGACATTCAGTACTTC
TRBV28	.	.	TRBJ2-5	CASSHGQSETQYF	TGTGCCAGCAGTCACGGACAGTCAGAGACCCAGTACTTC
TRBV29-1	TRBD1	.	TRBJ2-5	CSVAGTGVLWTQYF	TGCAGCGTTGCAGGGACAGGGGTACTTTGGACCCAGTACTTC
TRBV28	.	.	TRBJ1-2	CASSRGRMGYGYTF	TGTGCCAGCAGTAGGGGAAGGATGGGCTATGGCTACACCTTC
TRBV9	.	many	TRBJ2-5	CASSVGLSRETQYF	TGTGCCAGCAGCGTGGGACTTTCTCGGGAGACCCAGTACTTC
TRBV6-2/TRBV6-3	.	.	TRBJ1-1	CASSYGREAFF	TGTGCCAGCAGTTACGGGAGAGAAGCTTTCTTT
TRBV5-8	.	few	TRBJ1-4	CASSRGTNEKLFF	TGTGCCAGCTCCAGGGGCACTAATGAAAAACTGTTTTTT
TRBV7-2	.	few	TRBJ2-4	CASSFFGENIQYF	TGTGCCAGCAGCTTCTTCGGGGAAAACATTCAGTACTTC
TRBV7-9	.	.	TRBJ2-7	CASSGDGSYEQYF	TGTGCCAGCAGCGGGGACGGCTCCTACGAGCAGTACTTC
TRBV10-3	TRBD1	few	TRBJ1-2	CAISRTGGDYGYTF	TGTGCCATCAGCAGGACAGGGGGCGACTATGGCTACACCTTC
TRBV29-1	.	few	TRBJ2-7	CSASGSSDEQYF	TGCAGCGCCTCAGGGAGCAGCGACGAGCAGTACTTC
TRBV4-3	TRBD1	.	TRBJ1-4	CTSSQGGAGEKLFF	TGCACCAGCAGCCAAGGGGGCGCTGGGGAAAAACTGTTTTTT
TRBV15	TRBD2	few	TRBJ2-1	CATSRGTSGAYNEQFF	TGTGCCACCAGCAGAGGAACTAGCGGGGCTTACAATGAGCAGTTCTTC
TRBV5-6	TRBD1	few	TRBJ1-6	CASSLTMQGANSPLHF	TGTGCCAGCAGCTTGACCATGCAGGGGGCGAATTCACCCCTCCACTTT
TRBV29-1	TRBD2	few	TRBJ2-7	CSARGTSGRAREQYF	TGCAGCGCGAGAGGGACTAGCGGGAGGGCCCGCGAGCAGTACTTC
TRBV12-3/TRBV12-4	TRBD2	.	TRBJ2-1	CASSPGTSVYREQFF	TGTGCCAGCAGCCCCGGGACTAGCGTATACAGGGAGCAGTTCTTC
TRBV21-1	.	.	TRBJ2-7	CASSKAGGGGPTRSYEQYF	TGTGCCAGCAGCAAAGCCGGTGGCGGGGGCCCAACTCGCTCCTACGAGCAGTACTTC
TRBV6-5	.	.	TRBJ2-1	CASSYSSGNEQFF	TGTGCCAGCAGTTACTCGAGTGGGAATGAGCAGTTCTTC
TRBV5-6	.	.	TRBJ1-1	CASSYVGRTEAFF	TGTGCCAGCAGCTACGTGGGCCGGACTGAAGCTTTCTTT
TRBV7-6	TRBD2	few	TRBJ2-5	CASSSLAGGGETQYF	TGTGCCAGCAGTTCTCTAGCGGGAGGCGGGGAGACCCAGTACTTC
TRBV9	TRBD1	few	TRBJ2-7	CASSVTGGYEQYF	TGTGCCAGCAGCGTAACAGGGGGCTACGAGCAGTACTTC
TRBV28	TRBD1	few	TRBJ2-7	CASSFRTGSEQYF	TGTGCCAGCAGTTTTCGGACAGGTTCCGAGCAGTACTTC
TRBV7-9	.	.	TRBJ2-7	CASSPGGDEQYF	TGTGCCAGCAGCCCGGGGGGCGACGAGCAGTACTTC